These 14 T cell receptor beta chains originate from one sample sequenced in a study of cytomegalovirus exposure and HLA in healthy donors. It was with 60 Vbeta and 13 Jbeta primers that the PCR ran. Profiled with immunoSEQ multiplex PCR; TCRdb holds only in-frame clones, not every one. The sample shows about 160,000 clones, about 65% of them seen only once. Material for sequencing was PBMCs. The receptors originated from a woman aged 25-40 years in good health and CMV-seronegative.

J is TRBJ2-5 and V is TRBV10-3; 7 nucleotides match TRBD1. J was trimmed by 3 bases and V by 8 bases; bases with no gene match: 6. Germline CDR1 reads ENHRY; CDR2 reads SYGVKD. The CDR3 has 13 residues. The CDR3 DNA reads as TGTGCCATCGCGTGGCAGGGGGAAGAGACCCAGTACTTC. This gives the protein CAIAWQGEETQYF.

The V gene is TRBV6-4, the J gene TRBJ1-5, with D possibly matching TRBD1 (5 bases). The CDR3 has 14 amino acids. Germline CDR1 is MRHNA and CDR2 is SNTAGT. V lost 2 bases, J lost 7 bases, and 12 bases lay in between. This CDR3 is CASSDSRVLQPQHF. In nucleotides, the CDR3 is TGTGCCAGCAGTGACAGCAGGGTTCTACAGCCCCAGCATTTT.

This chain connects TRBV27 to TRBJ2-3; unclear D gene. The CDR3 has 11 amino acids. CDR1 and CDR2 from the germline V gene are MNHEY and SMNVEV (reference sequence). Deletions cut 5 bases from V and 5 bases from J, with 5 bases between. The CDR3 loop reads CASSGLDTQYF. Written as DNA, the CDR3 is TGTGCCAGCAGTGGCCTAGATACGCAGTATTTT.

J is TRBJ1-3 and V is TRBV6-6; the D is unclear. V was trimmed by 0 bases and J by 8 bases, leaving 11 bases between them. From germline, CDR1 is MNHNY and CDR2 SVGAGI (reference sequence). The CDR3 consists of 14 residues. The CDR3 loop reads CASSYSGSGDTIYF. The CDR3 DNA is TGTGCCAGCAGTTACTCAGGGAGTGGCGACACCATATATTTT.

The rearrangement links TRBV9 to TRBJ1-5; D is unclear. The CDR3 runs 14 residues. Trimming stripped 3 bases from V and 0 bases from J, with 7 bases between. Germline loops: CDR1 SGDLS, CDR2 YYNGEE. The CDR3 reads CASSAHYSNQPQHF. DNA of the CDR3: TGTGCCAGCAGCGCACATTATAGCAATCAGCCCCAGCATTTT.

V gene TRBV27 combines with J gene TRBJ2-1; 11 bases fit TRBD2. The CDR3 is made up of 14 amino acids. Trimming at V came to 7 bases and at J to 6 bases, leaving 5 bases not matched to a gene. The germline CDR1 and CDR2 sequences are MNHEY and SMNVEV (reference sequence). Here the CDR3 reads CASTGTSGFNEQFF. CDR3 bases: TGTGCCAGCACTGGGACTAGCGGCTTCAATGAGCAGTTCTTC.

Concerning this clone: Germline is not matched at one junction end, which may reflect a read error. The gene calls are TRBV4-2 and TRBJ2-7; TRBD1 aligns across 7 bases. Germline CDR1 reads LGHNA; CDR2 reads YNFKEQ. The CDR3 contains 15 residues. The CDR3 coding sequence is TGTACCAGCAGCCAAGAGTCGGGGACAGCTTACGAGCAGTACTTC. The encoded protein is CTSSQESGTAYEQYF.

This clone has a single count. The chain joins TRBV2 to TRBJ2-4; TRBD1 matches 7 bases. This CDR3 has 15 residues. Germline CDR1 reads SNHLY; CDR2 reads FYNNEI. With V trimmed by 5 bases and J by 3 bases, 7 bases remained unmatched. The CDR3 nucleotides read TGTGCCAGCAGTCCAAGACAGGGTGGCAAAAACATTCAGTACTTC. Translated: CASSPRQGGKNIQYF.

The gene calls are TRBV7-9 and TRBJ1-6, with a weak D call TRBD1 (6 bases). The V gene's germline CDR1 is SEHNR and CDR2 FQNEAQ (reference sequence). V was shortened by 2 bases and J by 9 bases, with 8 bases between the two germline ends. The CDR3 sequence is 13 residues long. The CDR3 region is CASSLLRGSPLHF. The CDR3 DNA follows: TGTGCCAGCAGCTTACTCAGGGGTTCACCCCTCCACTTT.

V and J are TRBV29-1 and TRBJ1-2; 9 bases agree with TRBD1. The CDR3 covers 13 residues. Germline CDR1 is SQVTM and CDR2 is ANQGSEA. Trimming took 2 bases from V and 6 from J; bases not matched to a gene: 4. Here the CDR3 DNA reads TGCAGCGTTGAAAAGGACAGGGGTGATGGCTACACCTTC. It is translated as CSVEKDRGDGYTF.

Written as DNA, the CDR3 is TGCGCCAGCAGCGTCGGCCAAGGAGAGACCACTGAAGCTTTCTTT. This translates into CASSVGQGETTEAFF. V is TRBV5-1 and J is TRBJ1-1; D not resolved. The CDR3 covers 15 residues. Germline V gene data show CDR1 as SGHRS and CDR2 as YFSETQ. V lost 4 bases and J 4 bases, leaving 17 bases between the germline ends.

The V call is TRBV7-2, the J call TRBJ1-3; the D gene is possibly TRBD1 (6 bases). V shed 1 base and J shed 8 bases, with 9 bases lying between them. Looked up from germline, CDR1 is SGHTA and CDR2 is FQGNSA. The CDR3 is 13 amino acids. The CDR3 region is CASSLEGGYTIYF. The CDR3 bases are TGTGCCAGCAGCTTAGAAGGGGGATACACCATATATTTT.

The CDR3 sequence: CASSQRVQETQYF. The DNA for the CDR3 is TGCGCCAGCAGCCAAAGAGTCCAAGAGACCCAGTACTTC. The chain carries TRBV4-3 and TRBJ2-5, with D unresolved. In germline, CDR1 is LGHNA, CDR2 YSLEER. The V end lost 2 bases, the J end lost 1 base, and 5 bases lay between the germline ends. CDR3 length: 13 residues.

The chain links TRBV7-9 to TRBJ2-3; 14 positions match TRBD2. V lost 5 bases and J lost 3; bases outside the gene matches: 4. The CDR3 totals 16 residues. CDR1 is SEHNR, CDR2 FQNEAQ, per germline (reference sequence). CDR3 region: CASSHGLAGGTDTQYF. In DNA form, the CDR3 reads TGTGCCAGCAGCCATGGACTAGCGGGGGGAACAGATACGCAGTATTTT.